The 6 T cell receptor beta chains reported below all come from one sample, sequenced in a study of T cells in Graves' hyperthyroidism and ophthalmopathy. The TCR beta CDR3 regions underwent amplification using RNA transcripts as the source. A set of HTBI primers served as the primers for a first-round RT-PCR of the TCR CDR3. From the multiplex PCR reads, TCRdb called clonotypes with MiXCR, one entry per CDR3 protein. The sample lists 350,000 or so distinct CDR3 sequences, about 15% occurring once. The source material was blood. The receptor set was obtained from a woman in her 30s with Graves' hyperthyroidism that later progressed to Graves' ophthalmopathy.

This clonotype was counted ten times or more. The V call is TRBV12-3 or TRBV12-4, the J call TRBJ2-7; 7 bases are shared with TRBD1. This CDR3 comprises 14 residues. The trim removed 3 bases at V and 2 bases at J, leaving 4 bases unmatched. Here the CDR3 reads CASSFGDRTYEQYF. CDR3 DNA: TGTGCCAGCAGTTTCGGGGACAGAACCTACGAGCAGTACTTC.

In this sample, this clonotype turned up many times. This chain connects TRBV20-1 to TRBJ1-2; 10 bases are a match to TRBD1. CDR1 is DFQATT, CDR2 SNEGSKA, per germline (reference sequence). V shed 6 bases, J shed 2 bases, and the junction held 3 bases outside the gene matches. CDR3 length: 13 amino acids. Here the CDR3 reads CSAPGQGNYGYTF. The CDR3 bases are TGCAGTGCGCCGGGACAGGGGAACTATGGCTACACCTTC.

This clonotype has a count of ten or more. The rearrangement links TRBV27 to TRBJ1-6; possibly TRBD1 for D (5 bases). With 0 bases removed from V and 8 bases from J, the gap between germline ends came to 8 bases. CDR1 is MNHEY and CDR2 is SMNVEV in the germline V gene (reference sequence). The CDR3 length is 14 residues. The CDR3 here is CASSLSLGDSPLHF. The CDR3 coding sequence is TGTGCCAGCAGTTTATCTTTGGGGGATTCACCCCTCCACTTT.

The chain uses TRBV5-1 and TRBJ1-5; D unresolved. The germline V gene encodes CDR1 SGHRS and CDR2 YFSETQ. V was trimmed by 1 base and J by 5 bases, leaving 10 bases between them. The CDR3 runs 14 residues. The CDR3 sequence: CASSLYGTDQPQHF. The CDR3 nucleotides are TGCGCCAGCAGCTTGTACGGTACCGATCAGCCCCAGCATTTT.

In this sample, this clonotype turned up a few times. The genes are TRBV12-3 or TRBV12-4 and TRBJ2-3, with D tentatively TRBD2 (6 bases). With 1 base removed from V and 6 bases from J, the gap between germline ends came to 11 bases. The CDR3 totals 14 residues. The CDR3 loop reads CASSLGGEADTQYF. CDR3 bases: TGTGCCAGCAGTTTAGGCGGGGAGGCGGATACGCAGTATTTT.

There are many counts of this clonotype. The J gene is TRBJ2-5, the V gene TRBV12-3 or TRBV12-4; D is uncertain. This CDR3 has 14 amino acids. V was trimmed by 8 bases and J by 0 bases, leaving 13 bases between them. The CDR3 DNA sequence: TGTGCCAGCTCGCCCGACAATAACCAAGAGACCCAGTACTTC. Translated: CASSPDNNQETQYF.